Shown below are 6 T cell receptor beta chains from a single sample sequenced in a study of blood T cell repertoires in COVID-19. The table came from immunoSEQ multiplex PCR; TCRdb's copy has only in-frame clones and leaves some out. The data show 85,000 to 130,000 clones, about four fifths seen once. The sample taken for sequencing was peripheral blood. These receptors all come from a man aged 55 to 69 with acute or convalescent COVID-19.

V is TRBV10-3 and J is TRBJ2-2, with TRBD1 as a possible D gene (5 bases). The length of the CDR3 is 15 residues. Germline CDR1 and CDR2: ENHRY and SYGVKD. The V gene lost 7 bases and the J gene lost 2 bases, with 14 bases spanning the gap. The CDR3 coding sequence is TGTGCCATCACCGAATCAAGGGGTAACACCGGGGAGCTGTTTTTT. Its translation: CAITESRGNTGELFF.

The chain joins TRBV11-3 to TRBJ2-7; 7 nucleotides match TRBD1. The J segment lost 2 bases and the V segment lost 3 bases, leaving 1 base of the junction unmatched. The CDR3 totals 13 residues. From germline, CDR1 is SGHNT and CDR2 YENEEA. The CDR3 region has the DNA TGTGCCAGCAGCTTCGACAGGGCCTACGAGCAGTACTTC. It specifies CASSFDRAYEQYF. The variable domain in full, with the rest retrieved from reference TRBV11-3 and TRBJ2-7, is EAGVVQSPRYKIIEKKQPVAFWCNPISGHNTLYWYLQNLGQGPELLIRYENEEAVDDSQLPKDRFSAERLKGVDSTLKIQPAELGDSAVYLCASSFDRAYEQYFGPGTRLTVT.

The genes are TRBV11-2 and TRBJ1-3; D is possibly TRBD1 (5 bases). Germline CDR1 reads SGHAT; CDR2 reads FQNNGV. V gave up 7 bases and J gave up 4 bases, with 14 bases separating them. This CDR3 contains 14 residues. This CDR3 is CASTAGNAGNTIYF. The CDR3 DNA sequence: TGTGCCAGCACAGCAGGGAACGCCGGAAACACCATATATTTT.

CDR3 residues: CASSPRDTVYGYTF. The CDR3 region has the DNA TGTGCCAGCTCACCTCGGGACACCGTCTATGGCTACACCTTC. This chain uses TRBV18 with TRBJ1-2; maybe TRBD1 (6 bases). The germline V and J ends were trimmed by 3 bases and 4 bases, with 12 bases remaining between them. This CDR3 is built from 14 residues. Germline lookup yields CDR1 KGHSH and CDR2 LQKENI.

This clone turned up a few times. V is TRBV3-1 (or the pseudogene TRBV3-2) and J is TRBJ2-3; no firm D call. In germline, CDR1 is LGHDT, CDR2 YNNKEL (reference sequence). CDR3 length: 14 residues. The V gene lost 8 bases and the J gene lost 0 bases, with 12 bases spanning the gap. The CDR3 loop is CASGIDTSTDTQYF. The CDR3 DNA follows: TGTGCCAGCGGAATAGACACTAGCACAGATACGCAGTATTTT.

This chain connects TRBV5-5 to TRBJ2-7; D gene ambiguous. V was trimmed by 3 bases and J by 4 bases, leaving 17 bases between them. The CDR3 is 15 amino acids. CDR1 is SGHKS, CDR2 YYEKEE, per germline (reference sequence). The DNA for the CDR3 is TGTGCCAGCAGCTCACCCCTTTTGCGTGCATACGAGCAGTACGTC. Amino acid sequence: CASSSPLLRAYEQYV.